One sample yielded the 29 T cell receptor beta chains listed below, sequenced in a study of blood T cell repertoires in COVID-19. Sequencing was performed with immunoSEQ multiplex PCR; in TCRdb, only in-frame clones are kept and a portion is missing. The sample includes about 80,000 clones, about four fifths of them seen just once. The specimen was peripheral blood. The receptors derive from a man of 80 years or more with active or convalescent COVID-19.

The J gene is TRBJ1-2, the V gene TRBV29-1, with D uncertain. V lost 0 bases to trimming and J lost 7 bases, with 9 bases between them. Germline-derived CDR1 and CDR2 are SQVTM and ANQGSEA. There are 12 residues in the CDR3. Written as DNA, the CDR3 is TGCAGCGTTGAAGATCGGCGGATTGGCTACACCTTC. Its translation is CSVEDRRIGYTF.

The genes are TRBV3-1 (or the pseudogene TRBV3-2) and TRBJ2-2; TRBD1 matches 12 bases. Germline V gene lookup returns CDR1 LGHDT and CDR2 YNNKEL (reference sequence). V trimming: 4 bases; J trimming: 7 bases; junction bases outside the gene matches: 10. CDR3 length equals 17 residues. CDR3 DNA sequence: TGTGCCAGCAGCCCTTTCCCGGGACAGGGGGCTTTCGGGGAGCTGTTTTTT. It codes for CASSPFPGQGAFGELFF.

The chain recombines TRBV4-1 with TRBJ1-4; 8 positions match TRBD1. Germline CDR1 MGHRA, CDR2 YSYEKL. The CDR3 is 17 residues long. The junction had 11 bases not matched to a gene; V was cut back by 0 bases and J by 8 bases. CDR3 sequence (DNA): TGCGCCAGCAGCCAAGAAGGGTCCCAGGGGGCTCACGAAAAACTGTTTTTT. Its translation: CASSQEGSQGAHEKLFF.

The CDR3 here is CAWSEGTGRPNEQFF. Here the CDR3 DNA reads TGTGCCTGGAGTGAGGGGACAGGCCGCCCAAATGAGCAGTTCTTC. The rearrangement uses TRBV30 and TRBJ2-1; 8 nucleotides match TRBD1. The CDR3 is made up of 15 amino acids. V lost 1 base to trimming and J lost 7 bases; unmatched junction nucleotides: 9. CDR1 and CDR2 from the germline V gene are GTSNPN and SVGIG (reference sequence).

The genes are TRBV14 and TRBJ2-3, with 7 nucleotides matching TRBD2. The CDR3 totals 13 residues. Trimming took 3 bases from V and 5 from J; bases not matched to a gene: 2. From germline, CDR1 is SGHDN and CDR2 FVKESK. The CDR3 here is CASSHPGGDTQYF. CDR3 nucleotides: TGTGCCAGCAGCCATCCGGGGGGAGATACGCAGTATTTT.

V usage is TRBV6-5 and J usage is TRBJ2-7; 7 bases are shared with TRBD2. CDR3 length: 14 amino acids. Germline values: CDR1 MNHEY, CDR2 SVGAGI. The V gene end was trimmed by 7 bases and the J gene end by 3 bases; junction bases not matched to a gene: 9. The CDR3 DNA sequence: TGTGCCAGCAAGATGAGCGGGGATCACTACGAGCAGTACTTC. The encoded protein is CASKMSGDHYEQYF.

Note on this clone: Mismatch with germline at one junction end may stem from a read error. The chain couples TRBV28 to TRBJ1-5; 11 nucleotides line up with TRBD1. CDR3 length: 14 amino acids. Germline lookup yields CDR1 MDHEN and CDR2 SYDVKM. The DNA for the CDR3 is TGTGCCACTGGACAGGGGGCTAGCTATCAGCCCCAGCATTTT. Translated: CATGQGASYQPQHF.

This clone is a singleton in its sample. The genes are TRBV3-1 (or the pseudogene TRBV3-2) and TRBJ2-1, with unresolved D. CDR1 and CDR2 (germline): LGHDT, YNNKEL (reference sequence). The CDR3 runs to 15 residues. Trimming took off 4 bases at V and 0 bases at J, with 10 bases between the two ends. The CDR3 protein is CASSRPESSYNEQFF. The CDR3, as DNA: TGTGCCAGCAGCCGCCCTGAGAGCTCCTACAATGAGCAGTTCTTC.

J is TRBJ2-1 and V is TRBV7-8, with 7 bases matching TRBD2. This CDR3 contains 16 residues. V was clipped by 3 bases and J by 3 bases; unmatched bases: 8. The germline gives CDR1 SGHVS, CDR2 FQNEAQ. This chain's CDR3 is CASSLGSSGVYNEQFF. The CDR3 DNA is TGTGCCAGCAGCTTGGGGTCGAGCGGGGTCTACAATGAGCAGTTCTTC.

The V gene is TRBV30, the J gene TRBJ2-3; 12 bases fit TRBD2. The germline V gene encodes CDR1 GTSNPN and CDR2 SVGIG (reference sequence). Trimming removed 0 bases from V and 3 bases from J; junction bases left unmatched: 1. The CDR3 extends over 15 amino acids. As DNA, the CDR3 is TGTGCCTGGAGTGTACTAGCGGGGGGAACAGATACGCAGTATTTT. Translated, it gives CAWSVLAGGTDTQYF.

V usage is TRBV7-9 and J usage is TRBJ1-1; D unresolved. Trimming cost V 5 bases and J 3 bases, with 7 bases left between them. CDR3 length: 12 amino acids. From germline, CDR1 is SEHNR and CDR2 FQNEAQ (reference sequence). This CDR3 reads CASSPLDTEAFF. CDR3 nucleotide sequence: TGTGCCAGCAGCCCACTGGACACTGAAGCTTTCTTT.

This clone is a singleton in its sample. Here the CDR3 DNA reads TGTGCCAGCAGCGGGACTAGCGGGAGGGTCAATGAGCAGTTCTTC. It codes for CASSGTSGRVNEQFF. The chain uses TRBV7-2 and TRBJ2-1; 16 bases align to TRBD2. J gave up 6 bases and V 5 bases, and 1 base lay outside the gene matches. Germline V gene lookup returns CDR1 SGHTA and CDR2 FQGNSA. The length of the CDR3 is 15 residues.

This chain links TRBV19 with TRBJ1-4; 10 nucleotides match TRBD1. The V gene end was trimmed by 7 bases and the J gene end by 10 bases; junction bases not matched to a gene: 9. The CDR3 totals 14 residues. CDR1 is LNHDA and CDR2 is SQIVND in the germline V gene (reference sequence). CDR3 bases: TGTGCCAGTACCGAGGGGGACAGGGGTGGAAAACTGTTTTTT. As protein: CASTEGDRGGKLFF. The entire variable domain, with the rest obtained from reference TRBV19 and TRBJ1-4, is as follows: DGGITQSPKYLFRKEGQNVTLSCEQNLNHDAMYWYRQDPGQGLRLIYYSQIVNDFQKGDIAEGYSVSREKKESFPLTVTSAQKNPTAFYLCASTEGDRGGKLFFGSGTQLSVL.

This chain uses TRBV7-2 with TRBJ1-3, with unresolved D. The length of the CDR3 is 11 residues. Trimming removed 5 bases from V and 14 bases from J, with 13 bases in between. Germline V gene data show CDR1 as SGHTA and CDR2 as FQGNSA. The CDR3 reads CASSPVDQVYF. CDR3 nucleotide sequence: TGTGCCAGCAGCCCTGTCGACCAGGTATATTTT. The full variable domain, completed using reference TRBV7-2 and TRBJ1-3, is GAGVSQSPSNKVTEKGKDVELRCDPISGHTALYWYRQSLGQGLEFLIYFQGNSAPDKSGLPSDRFSAERTGGSVSTLTIQRTQQEDSAVYLCASSPVDQVYFGEGSWLTVV.

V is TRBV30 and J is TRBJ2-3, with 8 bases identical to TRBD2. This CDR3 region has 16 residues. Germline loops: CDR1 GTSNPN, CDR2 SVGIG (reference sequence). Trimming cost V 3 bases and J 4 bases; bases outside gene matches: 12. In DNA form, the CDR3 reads TGTGCCTGGAGCCGGACTAGCCGGAGCCTAGCAGATACGCAGTATTTT. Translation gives CAWSRTSRSLADTQYF.

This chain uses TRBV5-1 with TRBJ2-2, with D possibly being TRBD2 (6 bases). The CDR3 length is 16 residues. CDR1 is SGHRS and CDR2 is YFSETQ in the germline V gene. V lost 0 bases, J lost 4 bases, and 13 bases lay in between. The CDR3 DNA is TGCGCCAGCAGCTTGGCCGGCGGGATGGGCACCGGGGAGCTGTTTTTT. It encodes CASSLAGGMGTGELFF.

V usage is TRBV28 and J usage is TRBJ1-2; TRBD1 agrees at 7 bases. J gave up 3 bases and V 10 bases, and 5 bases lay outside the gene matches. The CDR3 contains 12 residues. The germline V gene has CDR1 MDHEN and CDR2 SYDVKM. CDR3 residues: CAIQGGDYGYTF. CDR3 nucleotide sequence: TGTGCCATCCAGGGGGGAGACTATGGCTACACCTTC.

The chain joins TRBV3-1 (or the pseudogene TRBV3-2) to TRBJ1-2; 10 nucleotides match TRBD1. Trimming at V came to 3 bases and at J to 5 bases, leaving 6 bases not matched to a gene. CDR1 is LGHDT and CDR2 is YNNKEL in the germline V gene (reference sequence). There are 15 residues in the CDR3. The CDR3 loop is CASSQAGQGGYGYTF. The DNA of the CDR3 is TGTGCCAGCAGCCAGGCTGGACAGGGGGGGTATGGCTACACCTTC.

The CDR3: CASTLPGTDTQYF. For the CDR3, the DNA is TGTGCCAGCACCCTACCGGGCACAGATACGCAGTATTTT. The chain employs TRBV6-5 and TRBJ2-3; D is undetermined. Germline V gene data show CDR1 as MNHEY and CDR2 as SVGAGI. Trimming removed 7 bases at V and 1 base at J, with 9 bases between. The CDR3 length is 13 residues.

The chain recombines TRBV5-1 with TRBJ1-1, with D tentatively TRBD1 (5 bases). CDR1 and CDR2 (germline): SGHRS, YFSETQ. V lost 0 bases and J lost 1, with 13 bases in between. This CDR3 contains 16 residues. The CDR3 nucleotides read TGCGCCAGCAGCTTGGAGGTCCGAAGGGGGAACACTGAAGCTTTCTTT. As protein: CASSLEVRRGNTEAFF.

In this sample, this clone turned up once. For the CDR3, the DNA is TGTGCCAGCAGCCCAAGACAGGGTCCCTACGAGCAGTACTTC. It encodes CASSPRQGPYEQYF. This rearrangement joins TRBV7-6 to TRBJ2-7, with 7 positions matching TRBD1. CDR3 length: 14 amino acids. Trimming at V came to 5 bases and at J to 2 bases, leaving 6 bases not matched to a gene. Germline lookup yields CDR1 SGHVS and CDR2 FNYEAQ.

CDR3 sequence reads: CASSPIGQPGANVLTF. Here the CDR3 DNA reads TGTGCCAGCTCACCAATCGGACAGCCTGGGGCCAACGTCCTGACTTTC. The V call is TRBV18, the J call TRBJ2-6; possible D gene TRBD1, 6 bases. The CDR3 is 16 amino acids. Germline CDR1 is KGHSH and CDR2 is LQKENI. V was shortened by 2 bases and J by 2 bases, with 10 bases between the two germline ends.

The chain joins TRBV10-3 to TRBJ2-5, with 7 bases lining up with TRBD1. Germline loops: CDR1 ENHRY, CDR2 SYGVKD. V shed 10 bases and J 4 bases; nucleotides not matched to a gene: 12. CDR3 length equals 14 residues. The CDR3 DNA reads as TGTGCCACCTGCTCAACCGGGACAGCAGAGACCCAGTACTTC. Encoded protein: CATCSTGTAETQYF.

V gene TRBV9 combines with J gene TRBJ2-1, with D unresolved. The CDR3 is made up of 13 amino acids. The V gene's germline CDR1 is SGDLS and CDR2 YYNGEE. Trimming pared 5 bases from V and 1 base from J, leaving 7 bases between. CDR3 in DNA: TGTGCCAGCAGTCCCAGGTCCTACAATGAGCAGTTCTTC. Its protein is CASSPRSYNEQFF.

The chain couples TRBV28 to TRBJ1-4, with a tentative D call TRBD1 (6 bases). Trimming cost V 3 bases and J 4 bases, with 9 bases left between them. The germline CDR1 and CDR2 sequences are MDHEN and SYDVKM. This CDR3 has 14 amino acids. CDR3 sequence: CASSFGQFNEKLFF. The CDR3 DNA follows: TGTGCCAGCAGTTTTGGACAGTTTAATGAAAAACTGTTTTTT.

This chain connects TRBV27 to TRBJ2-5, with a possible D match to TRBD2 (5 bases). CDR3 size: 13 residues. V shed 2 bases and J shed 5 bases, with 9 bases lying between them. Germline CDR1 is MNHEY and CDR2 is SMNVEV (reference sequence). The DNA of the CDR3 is TGTGCCAGCAGTTTACACACGGGGGAGACCCAGTACTTC. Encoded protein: CASSLHTGETQYF.

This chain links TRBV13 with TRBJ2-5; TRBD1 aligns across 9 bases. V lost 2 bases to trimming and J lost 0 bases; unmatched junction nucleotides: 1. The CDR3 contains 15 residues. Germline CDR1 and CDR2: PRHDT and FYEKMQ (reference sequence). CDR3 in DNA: TGTGCCAGCAGCTTAAGGGACAGGGACCAAGAGACCCAGTACTTC. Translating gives CASSLRDRDQETQYF.

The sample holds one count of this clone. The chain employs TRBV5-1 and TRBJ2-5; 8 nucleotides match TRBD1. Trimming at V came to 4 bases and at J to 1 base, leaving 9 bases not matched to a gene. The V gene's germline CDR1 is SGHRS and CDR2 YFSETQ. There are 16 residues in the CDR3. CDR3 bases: TGCGCCAGCAGCCCTACGGTGACAGGGGCCCAAGAGACCCAGTACTTC. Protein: CASSPTVTGAQETQYF.

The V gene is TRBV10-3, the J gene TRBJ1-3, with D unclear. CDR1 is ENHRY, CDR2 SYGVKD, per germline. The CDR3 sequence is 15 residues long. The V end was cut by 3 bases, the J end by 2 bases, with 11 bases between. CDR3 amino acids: CAISEPSHPGNTIYF. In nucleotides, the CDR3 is TGTGCCATCAGTGAACCAAGCCATCCTGGAAACACCATATATTTT.